This entry lists 20 T cell receptor beta chains sequenced from one sample in a study of blood T cells in healthy people across ages. A second about 6 to 11 cycle PCR used barcoded and J-beta primers. TCRdb analysed the 5' RACE reads with MiXCR anew, one entry per CDR3 protein. The table lists about 650,000 distinct CDR3 sequences, 32% of them singletons. Sequencing was carried out using blood. These TCRs come from a woman older than 75 in good health.

Details on this clonotype: This sequence may be a read error, since a much larger clone differs from it by one base. The gene calls are TRBV20-1 and TRBJ2-1, with D perhaps given as TRBD1 or TRBD2 (5 bases each). The CDR3 is 13 residues long. The V end was cut by 4 bases, the J end by 13 bases, with 20 bases between. The germline CDR1 and CDR2 sequences are DFQATT and SNEGSKA (reference sequence). The CDR3 loop is CSATYSATGTQFF. The CDR3 nucleotides are TGCAGTGCTACGTACAGTGCCACTGGGACCCAGTTCTTC.

This clonotype was detected ten times or more. The chain is built from TRBV2 and TRBJ2-7, with 7 nucleotides matching TRBD1. The germline V gene has CDR1 SNHLY and CDR2 FYNNEI. The CDR3 length is 14 residues. The trim removed 7 bases at V and 3 bases at J, leaving 9 bases unmatched. CDR3 bases: TGTGCCAGCAAGGCGGAGGCAGGGGGCTACGAGCAGTACTTC. Protein sequence: CASKAEAGGYEQYF. Variable domain in full (rest from reference TRBV2 and TRBJ2-7): EPEVTQTPSHQVTQMGQEVILRCVPISNHLYFYWYRQILGQKVEFLVSFYNNEISEKSEIFDDQFSVERPDGSNFTLKIRSTKLEDSAMYFCASKAEAGGYEQYFGPGTRLTVT.

Many counts were recorded for this clonotype. The V and J genes are TRBV7-2 and TRBJ2-1; TRBD1 might be the D (5 bases). This CDR3 is 15 amino acids long. V was clipped by 5 bases and J by 3 bases, with 14 bases between them. Germline V gene lookup returns CDR1 SGHTA and CDR2 FQGNSA. Here the CDR3 DNA reads TGTGCCAGCAGCCCCACAGGCCGCTTCTACAATGAGCAGTTCTTC. As protein: CASSPTGRFYNEQFF.

This clonotype was recorded many times. The chain combines TRBV5-1 with TRBJ2-3; D possibly corresponds to TRBD2 (6 bases). Looked up from germline, CDR1 is SGHRS and CDR2 is YFSETQ. The CDR3 is 16 amino acids. V lost 1 base and J lost 4, with 16 bases in between. For the CDR3, the DNA is TGCGCCAGCAGCTTGCCGGGACTCGAAACGTCAGATACGCAGTATTTT. Translating it yields CASSLPGLETSDTQYF.

Only a few counts were recorded for this clonotype. The CDR3 DNA follows: TGTGCCAGCCTGGACGCCAGGAATGAAAAACTGTTTTTT. Encoded protein: CASLDARNEKLFF. The chain uses TRBV6-5 and TRBJ1-4; D call uncertain. The V gene's germline CDR1 is MNHEY and CDR2 SVGAGI. V lost 8 bases to trimming and J lost 5 bases, with 12 bases between them. This CDR3 has 13 residues.

At least ten counts were recorded for this clonotype. V and J are TRBV24-1 and TRBJ2-5; D unclear. Germline V gene sequence: CDR1 KGHDR, CDR2 SFDVKD. The V and J ends lost 3 bases and 2 bases respectively, with 12 bases between them. CDR3 size: 15 residues. CDR3 protein: CATSDGVEEQETQYF. The CDR3 DNA reads TGTGCCACCAGTGATGGTGTTGAGGAGCAAGAGACCCAGTACTTC.

This clonotype was detected ten times or more. This chain uses TRBV3-1 with TRBJ2-7; 13 bases line up with TRBD2. Germline CDR1 and CDR2: LGHDT and YNNKEL (reference sequence). Unmatched junction bases numbered 9, after V lost 1 base and J lost 6 bases. This CDR3 contains 17 residues. The CDR3 nucleotides are TGTGCCAGCAGCCAAGGCGGACTAGCGGGGGTTATTCCCGAGCAGTACTTC. The encoded protein is CASSQGGLAGVIPEQYF.

This clonotype appeared many times. A much larger clone lies one base from this, so it may be a read error. The gene calls are TRBV10-3 and TRBJ1-2, with 8 nucleotides matching TRBD1. The V gene's germline CDR1 is ENHRY and CDR2 SYGVKD. This CDR3 comprises 13 residues. With 6 bases clipped from V and 6 bases from J, the junction kept 6 bases outside the gene matches. The CDR3 DNA sequence: TGTGCCATCAGGGAACAGGGGGTCGATGGCTACACCTTC. Residues: CAIREQGVDGYTF.

This clonotype showed up many times. The CDR3 reads CASSSPARGGREQYF. The CDR3 DNA sequence: TGTGCCAGCAGCTCACCTGCTCGGGGCGGACGGGAGCAGTACTTC. The chain uses TRBV7-2 and TRBJ2-7; perhaps D is TRBD1 or TRBD2 (5 bases each). Per the germline V gene, CDR1 is SGHTA and CDR2 is FQGNSA. With 4 bases removed from V and 7 bases from J, the gap between germline ends came to 20 bases. The CDR3 is made up of 15 amino acids.

Many counts were recorded for this clonotype. The gene calls are TRBV6-5 and TRBJ2-4; 9 nucleotides agree with TRBD2. The germline CDR1 and CDR2 sequences are MNHEY and SVGAGI. Losses at the gene ends were 5 bases for V and 0 bases for J; bases not matched to a gene: 2. The CDR3 sequence is 15 residues long. The CDR3 DNA reads TGTGCCAGCAGTAGTAGCGGGGGAGCCAAAAACATTCAGTACTTC. Translated, it gives CASSSSGGAKNIQYF.

The chain combines TRBV20-1 with TRBJ1-5; TRBD1 might be the D (5 bases). Trimming cost V 2 bases and J 11 bases, with 19 bases left between them. CDR3 length equals 14 residues. Germline values: CDR1 DFQATT, CDR2 SNEGSKA (reference sequence). The CDR3 protein is CSARKGTEGFSQHF. CDR3 DNA: TGCAGTGCTAGAAAGGGGACTGAGGGCTTCTCCCAGCATTTT.

The sample holds many counts of this clonotype. Just one base apart from a much larger clone, this may be a read error. The V gene is TRBV7-2, the J gene TRBJ2-5, with TRBD1 matching 9 bases. The germline V gene encodes CDR1 SGHTA and CDR2 FQGNSA. The CDR3 sequence is 14 residues long. The J segment lost 7 bases and the V segment lost 5 bases, leaving 8 bases of the junction unmatched. CDR3 protein: CASSPGQGRGTQYF. CDR3 nucleotides: TGTGCCAGCAGCCCGGGACAGGGACGGGGGACCCAGTACTTC.

In its sample, this clonotype was seen a few times. V is TRBV7-6 and J is TRBJ2-3; possible D gene TRBD1, 5 bases. V was trimmed by 2 bases and J by 0 bases, leaving 12 bases between them. The CDR3 is 16 residues long. Germline CDR1 SGHVS, CDR2 FNYEAQ. DNA of the CDR3: TGTGCCAGCAGCTTAATTGGGCCAGGGAGCACAGATACGCAGTATTTT. This gives the protein CASSLIGPGSTDTQYF.

This clonotype showed up many times. The chain is built from TRBV5-1 and TRBJ2-7; 11 nucleotides align to TRBD2. Germline CDR1 SGHRS, CDR2 YFSETQ. This CDR3 is built from 17 residues. V shed 4 bases, J shed 1 base, and the junction held 10 bases outside the gene matches. In DNA form, the CDR3 reads TGCGCCAGCAGCCTGGGGACTAGCGGTTTCTTTTCCTACGAGCAGTACTTC. It yields the protein CASSLGTSGFFSYEQYF.

This clonotype appeared many times. This chain joins TRBV6-2 or TRBV6-3 and TRBJ1-1, with TRBD1 matching 7 bases. With 6 bases clipped from V and 2 bases from J, the junction kept 6 bases outside the gene matches. The CDR3 loop spans 14 amino acids. Germline V gene sequence: CDR1 MNHEY, CDR2 SVGEGT. CDR3 residues: CASSNQGGNTEAFF. CDR3 DNA sequence: TGTGCCAGCAGCAACCAGGGGGGAAACACTGAAGCTTTCTTT.

This chain uses TRBV20-1 with TRBJ1-3, with a tentative D call TRBD1 (6 bases). This CDR3 is 16 amino acids long. The germline V gene has CDR1 DFQATT and CDR2 SNEGSKA (reference sequence). Between the trimmed V and J ends, which lost 5 bases and 0 bases, there was a span of 17 bases. The CDR3 reads CSASHPQGYSGNTIYF. The CDR3 coding sequence is TGCAGTGCTTCCCACCCACAGGGCTACTCTGGAAACACCATATATTTT.

This clonotype was observed at least ten times. The rearrangement links TRBV2 to TRBJ1-2, with a weak D call TRBD1 (6 bases). This CDR3 is built from 14 residues. Trimming cost V 6 bases and J 4 bases, with 15 bases left between them. Germline V gene lookup returns CDR1 SNHLY and CDR2 FYNNEI. The CDR3 nucleotides are TGTGCCAGCAGAGAAACAGGGCCCAGCTATGGCTACACCTTC. Translated, it gives CASRETGPSYGYTF.

The chain recombines TRBV20-1 with TRBJ2-1; D is ambiguous. CDR1 and CDR2 from the germline V gene are DFQATT and SNEGSKA (reference sequence). The CDR3 contains 11 residues. V was clipped by 0 bases and J by 13 bases, with 10 bases between them. The CDR3 loop reads CSARDAEIQFF. Written as DNA, the CDR3 is TGCAGTGCTAGAGATGCAGAGATCCAGTTCTTC.

Only one count was recorded for this clonotype. The gene calls are TRBV20-1 and TRBJ2-6; D not certain. Germline V gene sequence: CDR1 DFQATT, CDR2 SNEGSKA (reference sequence). With 1 base removed from V and 4 bases from J, the gap between germline ends came to 8 bases. The CDR3 loop spans 14 amino acids. CDR3 DNA: TGCAGTGCTAGAGTAAGGGTGGGGGCCAACGTCCTGACTTTC. Protein sequence: CSARVRVGANVLTF.

Comments on this clonotype: A clone one base away is much larger, so this may be a read error. J is TRBJ2-3 and V is TRBV20-1; TRBD2 matches at 16 bases. Germline lookup yields CDR1 DFQATT and CDR2 SNEGSKA (reference sequence). CDR3 length equals 16 residues. CDR3 nucleotide sequence: TGCAGTGCTACCGGGACTAGCGGGGGGGTGTCAGATGCGCAGTATTTT. Amino acids: CSATGTSGGVSDAQYF.